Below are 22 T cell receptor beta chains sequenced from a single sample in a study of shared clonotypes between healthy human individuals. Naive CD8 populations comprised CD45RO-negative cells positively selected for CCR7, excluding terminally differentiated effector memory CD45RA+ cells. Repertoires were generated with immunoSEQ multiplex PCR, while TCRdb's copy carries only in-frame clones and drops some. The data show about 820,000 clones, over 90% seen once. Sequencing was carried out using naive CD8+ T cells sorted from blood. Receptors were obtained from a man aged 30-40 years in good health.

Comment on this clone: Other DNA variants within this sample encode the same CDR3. CDR3 residues: CASSLWDRSYEQYF. DNA of the CDR3: TGTGCCAGCAGTTTATGGGACCGAAGCTACGAGCAGTACTTC. The J gene is TRBJ2-7, the V gene TRBV28; the D is unclear. V lost 0 bases, J lost 3 bases, and 9 bases lay in between. The V gene's germline CDR1 is MDHEN and CDR2 SYDVKM. The CDR3 is made up of 14 amino acids.

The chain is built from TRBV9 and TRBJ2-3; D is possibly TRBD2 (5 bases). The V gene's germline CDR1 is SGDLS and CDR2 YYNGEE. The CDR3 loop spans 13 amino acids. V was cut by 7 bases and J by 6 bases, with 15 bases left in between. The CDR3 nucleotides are TGTGCCAGCGAGGTGGGAGAGGGTGATACGCAGTATTTT. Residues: CASEVGEGDTQYF.

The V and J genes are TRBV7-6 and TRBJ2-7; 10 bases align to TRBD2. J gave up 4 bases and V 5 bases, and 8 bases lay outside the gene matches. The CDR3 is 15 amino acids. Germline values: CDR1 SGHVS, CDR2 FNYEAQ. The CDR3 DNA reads TGTGCCAGCAGCCCCACAGCGGGAGGGCCATACGAGCAGTACTTC. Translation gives CASSPTAGGPYEQYF.

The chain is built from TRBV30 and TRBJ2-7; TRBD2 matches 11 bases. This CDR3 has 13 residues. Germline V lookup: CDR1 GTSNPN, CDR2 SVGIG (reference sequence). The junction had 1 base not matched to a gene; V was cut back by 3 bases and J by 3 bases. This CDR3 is CAWRLAGVYEQYF. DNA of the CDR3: TGTGCCTGGAGACTAGCGGGAGTCTACGAGCAGTACTTC.

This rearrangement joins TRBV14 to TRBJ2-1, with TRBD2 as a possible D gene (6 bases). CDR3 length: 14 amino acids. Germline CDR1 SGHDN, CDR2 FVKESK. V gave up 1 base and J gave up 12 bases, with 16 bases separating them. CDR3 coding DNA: TGTGCCAGCAGCCAAGCTGCAGGGAGGCAACCGCAGTTCTTC. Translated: CASSQAAGRQPQFF.

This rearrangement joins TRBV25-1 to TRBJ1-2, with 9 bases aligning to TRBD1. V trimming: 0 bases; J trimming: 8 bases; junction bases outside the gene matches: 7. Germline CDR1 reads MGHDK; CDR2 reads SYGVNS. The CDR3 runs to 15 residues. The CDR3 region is CASSEYAQGASGYTF. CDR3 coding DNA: TGTGCCAGCAGTGAATACGCACAGGGGGCGTCAGGCTACACCTTC.

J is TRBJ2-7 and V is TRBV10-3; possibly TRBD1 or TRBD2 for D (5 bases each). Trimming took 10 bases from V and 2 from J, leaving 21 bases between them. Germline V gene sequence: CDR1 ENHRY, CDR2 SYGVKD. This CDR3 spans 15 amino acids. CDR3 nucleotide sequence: TGTGCCACCCAGGGTGGAGTTGGGGAGCCCTACGAGCAGTACTTC. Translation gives CATQGGVGEPYEQYF.

CDR3 coding DNA: TGTGCCAGCAGCTTGATCCCCGGGACAGCCTACAATGAGCAGTTCTTC. Its translation: CASSLIPGTAYNEQFF. The rearrangement links TRBV7-8 to TRBJ2-1; 7 nucleotides align to TRBD1. The germline V gene has CDR1 SGHVS and CDR2 FQNEAQ. Unmatched junction bases numbered 7, after V lost 3 bases and J lost 2 bases. This CDR3 comprises 16 residues.

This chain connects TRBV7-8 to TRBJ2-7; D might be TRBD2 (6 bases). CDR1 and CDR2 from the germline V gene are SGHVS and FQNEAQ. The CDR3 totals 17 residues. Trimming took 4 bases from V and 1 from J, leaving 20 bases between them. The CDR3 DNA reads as TGTGCCAGCAGCTCACCCCGGGCGGGACCTCAGTCCTACGAGCAGTACTTC. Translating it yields CASSSPRAGPQSYEQYF.

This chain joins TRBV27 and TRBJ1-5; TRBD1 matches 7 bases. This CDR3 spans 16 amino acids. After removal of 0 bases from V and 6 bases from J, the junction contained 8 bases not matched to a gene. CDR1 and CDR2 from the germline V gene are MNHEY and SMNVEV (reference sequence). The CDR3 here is CASSLSGQRSRQPQHF. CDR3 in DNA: TGTGCCAGCAGTTTATCGGGACAGAGATCCCGTCAGCCCCAGCATTTT.

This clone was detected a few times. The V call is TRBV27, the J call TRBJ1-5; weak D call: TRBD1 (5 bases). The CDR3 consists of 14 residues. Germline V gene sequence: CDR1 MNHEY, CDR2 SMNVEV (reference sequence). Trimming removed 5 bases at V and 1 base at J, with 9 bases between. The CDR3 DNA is TGTGCCAGCAGTCCCCGGACAAGCAATCAGCCCCAGCATTTT. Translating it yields CASSPRTSNQPQHF.

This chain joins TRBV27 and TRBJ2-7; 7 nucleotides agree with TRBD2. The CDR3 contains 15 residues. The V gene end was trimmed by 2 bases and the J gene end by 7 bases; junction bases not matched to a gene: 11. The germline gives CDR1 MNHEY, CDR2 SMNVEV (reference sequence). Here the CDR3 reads CASSLGSSGAREQYF. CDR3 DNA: TGTGCCAGCAGTTTAGGATCTAGCGGAGCGAGGGAGCAGTACTTC.

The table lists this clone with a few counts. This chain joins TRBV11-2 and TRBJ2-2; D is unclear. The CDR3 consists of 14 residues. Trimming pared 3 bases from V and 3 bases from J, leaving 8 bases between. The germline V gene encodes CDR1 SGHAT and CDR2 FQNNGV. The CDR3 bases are TGTGCCAGCAGCTTGGAAGGGTACACCGGGGAGCTGTTTTTT. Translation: CASSLEGYTGELFF.

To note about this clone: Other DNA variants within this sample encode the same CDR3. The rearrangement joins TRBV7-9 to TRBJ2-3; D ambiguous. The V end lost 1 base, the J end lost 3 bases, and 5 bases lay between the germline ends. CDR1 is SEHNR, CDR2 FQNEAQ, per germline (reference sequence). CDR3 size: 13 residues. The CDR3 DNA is TGTGCCAGCAGCTTAGAAGGGACAGATACGCAGTATTTT. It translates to CASSLEGTDTQYF.

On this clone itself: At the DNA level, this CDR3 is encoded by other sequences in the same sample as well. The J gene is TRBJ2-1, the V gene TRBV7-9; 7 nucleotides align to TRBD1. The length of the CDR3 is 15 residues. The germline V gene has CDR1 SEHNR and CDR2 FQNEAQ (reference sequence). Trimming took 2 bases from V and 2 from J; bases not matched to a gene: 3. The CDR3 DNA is TGTGCCAGCAGCTTATTACAGGGGCCCTACAATGAGCAGTTCTTC. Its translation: CASSLLQGPYNEQFF.

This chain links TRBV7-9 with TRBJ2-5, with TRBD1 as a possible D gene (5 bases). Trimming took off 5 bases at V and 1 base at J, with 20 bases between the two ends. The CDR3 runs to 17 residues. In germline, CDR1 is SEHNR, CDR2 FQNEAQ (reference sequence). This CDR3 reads CASSHPSKDRSQETQYF. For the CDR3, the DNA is TGTGCCAGCAGCCACCCCTCCAAAGACAGAAGCCAAGAGACCCAGTACTTC.

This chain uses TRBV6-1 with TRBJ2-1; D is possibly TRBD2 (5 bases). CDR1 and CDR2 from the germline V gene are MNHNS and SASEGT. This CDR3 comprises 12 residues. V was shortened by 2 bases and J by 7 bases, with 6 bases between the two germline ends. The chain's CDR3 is CASSEPGNEQFF. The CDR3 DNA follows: TGTGCCAGCAGTGAACCGGGGAATGAGCAGTTCTTC.

Written as DNA, the CDR3 is TGTGCCACCAGCAGTACCCCGCGACAGGCCGACTATGGCTACACCTTC. As protein: CATSSTPRQADYGYTF. This chain links TRBV15 with TRBJ1-2; a possible D gene is TRBD1 (6 bases). V was trimmed by 3 bases and J by 3 bases, leaving 17 bases between them. CDR1 LNHNV and CDR2 YYDKDF come from the germline V gene (reference sequence). The CDR3 is made up of 16 amino acids.

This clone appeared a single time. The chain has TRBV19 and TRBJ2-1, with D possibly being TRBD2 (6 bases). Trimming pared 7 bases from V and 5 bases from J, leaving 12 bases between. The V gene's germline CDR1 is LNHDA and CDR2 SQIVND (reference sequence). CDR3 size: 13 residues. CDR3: CASNRGGDNEQFF. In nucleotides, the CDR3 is TGTGCCAGTAACCGGGGAGGAGACAATGAGCAGTTCTTC.

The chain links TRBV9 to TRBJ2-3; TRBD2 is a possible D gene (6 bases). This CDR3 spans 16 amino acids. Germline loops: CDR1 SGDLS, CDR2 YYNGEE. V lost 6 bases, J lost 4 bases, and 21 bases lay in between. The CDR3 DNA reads TGTGCCAGCAACCTGGGGGGTACGGGAGCGGCAGATACGCAGTATTTT. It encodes CASNLGGTGAADTQYF.

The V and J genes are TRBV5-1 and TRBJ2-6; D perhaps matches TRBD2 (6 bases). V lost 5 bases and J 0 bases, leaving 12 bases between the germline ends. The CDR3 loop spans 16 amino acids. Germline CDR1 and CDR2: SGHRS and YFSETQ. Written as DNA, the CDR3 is TGCGCCAGCAGGTTAGCGGAAAGCTCTGGGGCCAACGTCCTGACTTTC. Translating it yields CASRLAESSGANVLTF.

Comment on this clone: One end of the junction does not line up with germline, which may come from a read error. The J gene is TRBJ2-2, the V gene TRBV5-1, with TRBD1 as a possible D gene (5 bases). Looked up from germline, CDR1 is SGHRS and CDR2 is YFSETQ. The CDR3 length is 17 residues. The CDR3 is CTSSLVSATDFTGELFF. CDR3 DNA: TGCACCAGCAGCTTGGTTTCGGCGACAGACTTCACCGGGGAGCTGTTTTTT.